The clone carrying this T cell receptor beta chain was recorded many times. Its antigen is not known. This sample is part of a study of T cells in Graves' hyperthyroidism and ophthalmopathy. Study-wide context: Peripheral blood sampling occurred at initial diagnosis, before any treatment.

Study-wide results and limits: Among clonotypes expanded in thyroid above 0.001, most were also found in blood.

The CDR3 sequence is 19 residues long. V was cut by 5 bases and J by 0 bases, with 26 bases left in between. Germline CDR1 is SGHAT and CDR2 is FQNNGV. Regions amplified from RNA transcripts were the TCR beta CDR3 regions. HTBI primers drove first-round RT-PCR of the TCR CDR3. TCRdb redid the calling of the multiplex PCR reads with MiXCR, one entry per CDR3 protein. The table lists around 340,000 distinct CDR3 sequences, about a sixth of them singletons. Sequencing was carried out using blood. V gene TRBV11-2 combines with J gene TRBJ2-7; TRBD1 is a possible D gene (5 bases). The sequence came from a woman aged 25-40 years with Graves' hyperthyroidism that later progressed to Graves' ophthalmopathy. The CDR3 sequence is CASSHPIGAYELSSYEQYF. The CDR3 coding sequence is TGTGCCAGCAGCCACCCTATTGGGGCATACGAACTGAGCTCCTACGAGCAGTACTTC. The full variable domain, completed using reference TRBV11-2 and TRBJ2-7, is EAGVAQSPRYKIIEKRQSVAFWCNPISGHATLYWYQQILGQGPKLLIQFQNNGVVDDSQLPKDRFSAERLKGVDSTLKIQPAKLEDSAVYLCASSHPIGAYELSSYEQYFGPGTRLTVT.